The 27 T cell receptor beta chains presented below share a single source sample, sequenced in a study of blood T cells in healthy people across ages. Sample-barcoded 5' priming and a J-beta primer mix drove a second PCR of roughly 6 to 12 cycles. TCRdb re-called the 5' RACE reads with MiXCR, one entry per CDR3 protein. The data contain approximately 1,100,000 distinct CDR3 sequences, more than 35% of them singletons. Sequenced: blood. The receptors shown here come from an older woman in good health.

This clonotype was seen at least ten times. The rearrangement joins TRBV7-8 to TRBJ2-7; D unresolved. The CDR3 covers 15 residues. The germline gives CDR1 SGHVS, CDR2 FQNEAQ. V lost 4 bases and J lost 1, with 14 bases in between. CDR3 amino acids: CASSSAWVGSYEQYF. The CDR3 bases are TGTGCCAGCAGCTCAGCGTGGGTGGGGTCCTACGAGCAGTACTTC.

This clonotype was counted a single time. The germline gene is not matched at one end of the junction; a read error may be the cause. CDR3 in DNA: TGTACCAGCAGTTCTCAGGGGGTAGCCAAAAACATTCAGTACTTC. Its protein product is CTSSSQGVAKNIQYF. V usage is TRBV27 and J usage is TRBJ2-4; the match to TRBD1 covers 7 bases. Germline assignment: CDR1 MNHEY and CDR2 SMNVEV (reference sequence). The CDR3 is 15 residues long.

This chain uses TRBV28 with TRBJ1-6; D not resolved. Trimming stripped 5 bases from V and 8 bases from J, with 13 bases between. CDR1 and CDR2 (germline): MDHEN, SYDVKM. The CDR3 loop spans 14 amino acids. CDR3 in DNA: TGTGCCAGCAGTCTGATAGAATTCGATTCACCCCTCCACTTT. Translated: CASSLIEFDSPLHF.

This clonotype was observed a few times. The chain carries TRBV7-2 and TRBJ2-7; TRBD2 is a possible D gene (5 bases). Germline V gives CDR1 SGHTA, CDR2 FQGNSA. V lost 0 bases, J lost 0 bases, and 12 bases lay in between. This CDR3 has 16 residues. CDR3 nucleotides: TGTGCCAGCAGCTTAGCCGGGGTGGCCAGCTCCTACGAGCAGTACTTC. Translated, it gives CASSLAGVASSYEQYF.

This rearrangement joins TRBV20-1 to TRBJ2-3; 7 bases align to TRBD2. The CDR3 sequence is 13 residues long. Unmatched junction bases numbered 5, after V lost 7 bases and J lost 1 base. Germline-derived CDR1 and CDR2 are DFQATT and SNEGSKA (reference sequence). The CDR3 sequence is CSVGGDGTDTQYF. CDR3 coding DNA: TGCAGTGTGGGGGGGGATGGCACAGATACGCAGTATTTT.

The rearrangement links TRBV5-6 to TRBJ1-5; D is ambiguous. Deletions cut 0 bases from V and 0 bases from J, with 10 bases between. This CDR3 has 16 residues. Germline lookup yields CDR1 SGHDT and CDR2 YYEEEE. The CDR3 loop reads CASSLAQTDSNQPQHF. DNA of the CDR3: TGTGCCAGCAGCTTGGCCCAAACTGATAGCAATCAGCCCCAGCATTTT.

This clonotype was picked up a small number of times. The rearrangement joins TRBV12-3 or TRBV12-4 to TRBJ2-7; the D is unclear. The CDR3 consists of 14 residues. Trimming removed 3 bases at V and 3 bases at J, with 12 bases between. CDR3 sequence reads: CASSFRAVDYEQYF. The CDR3 DNA reads as TGTGCCAGCAGTTTTAGAGCTGTGGACTACGAGCAGTACTTC.

This clonotype was counted only a few times. The V call is TRBV9, the J call TRBJ2-1, with TRBD2 identical over 11 bases. The V gene end was trimmed by 4 bases and the J gene end by 6 bases; junction bases not matched to a gene: 6. CDR1 and CDR2 (germline): SGDLS, YYNGEE. This CDR3 has 15 amino acids. CDR3 amino acids: CASSTDGTSGNEQFF. The CDR3 nucleotides read TGTGCCAGCAGCACCGATGGGACTAGCGGCAATGAGCAGTTCTTC.

The chain carries TRBV28 and TRBJ2-1; no clear D. The CDR3 sequence is 14 residues long. Looked up from germline, CDR1 is MDHEN and CDR2 is SYDVKM. Trimming removed 5 bases from V and 0 bases from J, with 8 bases in between. As DNA, the CDR3 is TGTGCCAGCAGTGTTCCTAGCTCCTACAATGAGCAGTTCTTC. It yields the protein CASSVPSSYNEQFF. Full variable domain (rest looked up from reference TRBV28 and TRBJ2-1): DVKVTQSSRYLVKRTGEKVFLECVQDMDHENMFWYRQDPGLGLRLIYFSYDVKMKEKGDIPEGYSVSREKKERFSLILESASTNQTSMYLCASSVPSSYNEQFFGPGTRLTVL.

The chain employs TRBV7-8 and TRBJ2-7; D is possibly TRBD2 (6 bases). The DNA end lines up better with TRBJ2-5; the J call may be wrong. The CDR3 length is 13 residues. The germline V gene encodes CDR1 SGHVS and CDR2 FQNEAQ. The CDR3 reads CASSLMAGETQYF. In nucleotides, the CDR3 is TGTGCCAGCAGCTTAATGGCGGGGGAGACCCAGTACTTC.

This clonotype was picked up a small number of times. This sequence joins TRBV5-1 and TRBJ2-1; D tentatively reads TRBD1 or TRBD2 (5 bases each). CDR1 and CDR2 from the germline V gene are SGHRS and YFSETQ. This CDR3 comprises 15 residues. V was clipped by 4 bases and J by 7 bases, with 18 bases between them. The CDR3 sequence is CASSVPGRPLNEQFF. The CDR3 DNA reads TGCGCCAGCAGCGTGCCGGGACGCCCCTTGAATGAGCAGTTCTTC. Using reference TRBV5-1 and TRBJ2-1 for the parts outside the CDR3, the full variable domain is KAGVTQTPRYLIKTRGQQVTLSCSPISGHRSVSWYQQTPGQGLQFLFEYFSETQRNKGNFPGRFSGRQFSNSRSEMNVSTLELGDSALYLCASSVPGRPLNEQFFGPGTRLTVL.

The V call is TRBV20-1, the J call TRBJ1-1; D unclear. The length of the CDR3 is 17 residues. V lost 1 base and J 1 base, leaving 19 bases between the germline ends. Germline CDR1 DFQATT, CDR2 SNEGSKA (reference sequence). CDR3 sequence (DNA): TGCAGTGCTAGAGGGTTAACCGGCAGGCCACAGAACACTGAAGCTTTCTTT. It translates to CSARGLTGRPQNTEAFF.

The CDR3 nucleotides are TGCGCCAGCAGCTTCGCAGGAAACGATTCACCCCTCCACTTT. Translated: CASSFAGNDSPLHF. The chain carries TRBV5-1 and TRBJ1-6, with D unresolved. The germline CDR1 and CDR2 sequences are SGHRS and YFSETQ. The CDR3 is 14 amino acids. Trimming removed 2 bases at V and 8 bases at J, with 11 bases between.

The chain uses TRBV7-9 and TRBJ2-3; 11 positions match TRBD2. From germline, CDR1 is SEHNR and CDR2 FQNEAQ (reference sequence). This CDR3 has 15 amino acids. The trim removed 4 bases at V and 4 bases at J, leaving 4 bases unmatched. The CDR3 is CASSCIAGGSDTQYF. As DNA, the CDR3 is TGTGCCAGCAGCTGTATAGCGGGAGGGTCAGATACGCAGTATTTT.

The sample holds many counts of this clonotype. The chain recombines TRBV3-1 with TRBJ2-7, with 8 bases aligning to TRBD2. V shed 0 bases and J 2 bases; nucleotides not matched to a gene: 3. From germline, CDR1 is LGHDT and CDR2 YNNKEL (reference sequence). CDR3 size: 15 residues. The CDR3 protein is CASSQEIAGPYEQYF. The CDR3 coding sequence is TGTGCCAGCAGCCAAGAAATAGCGGGACCCTACGAGCAGTACTTC.

V usage is TRBV27 and J usage is TRBJ2-4; D possibly corresponds to TRBD1 (5 bases). Germline V lookup: CDR1 MNHEY, CDR2 SMNVEV (reference sequence). The ends were cut back, 11 bases at V and 0 bases at J, with 11 bases in the middle. There are 13 residues in the CDR3. The CDR3 DNA reads as TGTGCCTCGCAGGGCGTAGCCAAAAACATTCAGTACTTC. This sequence encodes CASQGVAKNIQYF.

V gene TRBV27 combines with J gene TRBJ1-6; D call uncertain. Germline lookup yields CDR1 MNHEY and CDR2 SMNVEV (reference sequence). The CDR3 has 14 amino acids. Trimming left V 5 bases short and J 6 bases short, with 11 bases between. The CDR3 sequence: CASSVRQSNSPLHF. CDR3 DNA: TGTGCCAGCAGTGTAAGGCAGAGTAATTCACCCCTCCACTTT.

In the case of this clonotype: Given a much more abundant clone one base away, this may be a read error. The V and J genes are TRBV30 and TRBJ2-3; D gene ambiguous. CDR3 length equals 12 residues. V shed 3 bases and J shed 4 bases, with 8 bases lying between them. CDR1 is GTSNPN, CDR2 SVGIG, per germline (reference sequence). The CDR3 sequence is CAWRIQSDTQYF. CDR3 nucleotide sequence: TGTGCCTGGAGGATACAGTCAGATACGCAGTATTTT.

This clonotype appeared a few times. The genes are TRBV27 and TRBJ2-5; 9 bases are shared with TRBD2. Germline assignment: CDR1 MNHEY and CDR2 SMNVEV (reference sequence). The CDR3 spans 17 residues. The trim removed 3 bases at V and 5 bases at J, leaving 13 bases unmatched. For the CDR3, the DNA is TGTGCCAGCAGTTTCCTTAGCGGGGGACGTTCAGGGGAGACCCAGTACTTC. It encodes CASSFLSGGRSGETQYF.

The CDR3 loop is CASSLGGQPNQPQHF. In DNA, the CDR3 is TGTGCCAGCAGCTTAGGTGGGCAGCCCAATCAGCCCCAGCATTTT. The V gene is TRBV11-2, the J gene TRBJ1-5; D remains ambiguous. The CDR3 has 15 residues. V lost 1 base and J lost 3, with 10 bases in between. The germline gives CDR1 SGHAT, CDR2 FQNNGV.

The rearrangement links TRBV4-1 to TRBJ2-5; 9 positions agree with TRBD1. Germline CDR1 is MGHRA and CDR2 is YSYEKL. V shed 0 bases and J 11 bases; nucleotides not matched to a gene: 16. The length of the CDR3 is 17 residues. CDR3 in DNA: TGCGCCAGCAGCCAAGAAGGGACAGGGATTTCCTACAATGAGCAGTACTTC. Its protein is CASSQEGTGISYNEQYF.

This chain links TRBV12-3 or TRBV12-4 with TRBJ2-1, with TRBD2 matching 7 bases. CDR3 length: 12 residues. Germline trimming cut 5 bases from V and 10 bases from J; bases unmatched to any gene: 5. The CDR3, as DNA: TGTGCCAGCAGTCGCGGACTAGGCGAGCAGTTCTTC. The encoded protein is CASSRGLGEQFF.

The table lists this clonotype with a few counts. The chain joins TRBV7-2 to TRBJ2-4; D might be TRBD2 (5 bases). The DNA end lines up better with TRBJ2-7; the J call may be wrong. The CDR3 is 14 residues long. From germline, CDR1 is SGHTA and CDR2 FQGNSA. The DNA of the CDR3 is TGTGCCAGCAGCTGGTCGATGCTAGCCCACGAGCAGTACTTC. It encodes CASSWSMLAHEQYF.

Written as DNA, the CDR3 is TGCGCCAGCAGCTGGACAGGGGGAACCTACGAGCAGTACTTC. Translated, it gives CASSWTGGTYEQYF. The chain recombines TRBV5-1 with TRBJ2-7, with 10 nucleotides matching TRBD1. The CDR3 contains 14 residues. V lost 3 bases to trimming and J lost 2 bases; unmatched junction nucleotides: 2. Germline V gene sequence: CDR1 SGHRS, CDR2 YFSETQ.

The rearrangement uses TRBV6-6 and TRBJ2-5, with D maybe TRBD1 (5 bases). Germline V gene lookup returns CDR1 MNHNY and CDR2 SVGAGI (reference sequence). The CDR3 is 14 amino acids. V was clipped by 2 bases and J by 0 bases, with 7 bases between them. DNA of the CDR3: TGTGCCAGCAGTTACGCAGGGAACCAAGAGACCCAGTACTTC. This sequence encodes CASSYAGNQETQYF.

V usage is TRBV9 and J usage is TRBJ2-5; D not resolved. V shed 3 bases and J shed 4 bases, with 16 bases lying between them. The CDR3 has 15 residues. Germline V gene data show CDR1 as SGDLS and CDR2 as YYNGEE. This CDR3 reads CASSANPSSGETQYF. Written as DNA, the CDR3 is TGTGCCAGCAGCGCCAACCCGAGCTCCGGAGAGACCCAGTACTTC. The whole variable domain, remainder taken from reference TRBV9 and TRBJ2-5, is DSGVTQTPKHLITATGQRVTLRCSPRSGDLSVYWYQQSLDQGLQFLIQYYNGEERAKGNILERFSAQQFPDLHSELNLSSLELGDSALYFCASSANPSSGETQYFGPGTRLLVL.

The table lists this clonotype with a few counts. The chain joins TRBV6-5 to TRBJ2-3; 8 bases match TRBD1. The junction had 6 bases not matched to a gene; V was cut back by 6 bases and J by 4 bases. This CDR3 has 14 residues. Germline V gives CDR1 MNHEY, CDR2 SVGAGI. The chain's CDR3 is CASSTGGRADTQYF. The DNA for the CDR3 is TGTGCCAGCAGCACAGGGGGGCGAGCAGATACGCAGTATTTT.